This TCR beta chain was recovered during a study of human T cells and chemical hapten exposure (dated by TCRdb to about 2021). For context, the study as a whole: For sensitization, 2% DPC in acetone was applied to a 2 cm by 2 cm area of upper inner arm skin. Weekly therapeutic DPC doses were additionally applied to the scalp of patients throughout the roughly 26-week study period. Patch testing on the upper back used Finn chambers containing 0.01% DPC, with scoring done after 6 days according to International Contact Dermatitis Research Group standards. The patient cohort, mostly female, included alopecia areata with under or over 50% scalp involvement, alopecia totalis and alopecia universalis. The libraries were sequenced as a pool, and the TCR yield per sample differed mostly because of small variations in library volumes within the pool. Peripheral blood TCR repertoire changes were tracked in vivo in alopecia patients during primary and secondary sensitization to the hapten diphenylcyclopropenone (DPC). Blood was sampled from patients pre-sensitization (week 0) and at 2, 6 and about 24 weeks after DPC sensitization. About 30 alopecia patients provided blood for TCR sequencing at one to four time points (pre-sensitization, 2, 6 and 24 weeks). Beyond this particular receptor, the publication reports: Compared with pre-sensitization or healthy control sets, expanded TCRs formed significantly more large CDR3 similarity clusters, which is consistent with antigen-driven responses. After repeated subsampling, the strength of the expansion versus patch-test correlation and the threshold at which it became significant changed. Because all patients had alopecia, a presumed autoimmune disease, the immune response of the patients might differ from that of healthy individuals. Patch test score was positively correlated with the number of PT1 expanded TCRs, with significance at thresholds 8, 16 and 32 but not at 4. DPC sensitization did not change the number of TCRs with a frequency above 1 in 1000, and there was no evidence of changes in global repertoire structure.

Concerning this clonotype itself: Its antigen remains unidentified. Within one base of it there is no much larger clone, and no base qualities were kept.

Sample time point, as interpreted from the label and publication: pre-sensitization, week 0. Reading the label with the study, this specimen's treatment or condition is: therapeutic diphenylcyclopropenone sensitization with weekly scalp DPC. At every patch-test visit, the blood draw took place before the patch test was put on. Patients were considered eligible if aged 18 to 70, diagnosed with alopecia and deemed suitable for DPC therapy, and patients were excluded if pregnant. Total RNA was extracted from unfractionated whole blood that had been collected in Tempus Blood RNA tubes. The library was obtained by RACE. For sequencing, a NextSeq 500 was employed. During library preparation, unique molecular identifiers were attached to individual cDNA molecules so that TCRs could be counted in a quantitative, reproducible way. Each blood RNA sample was used to sequence both TCR alpha and TCR beta chains. The original pipeline was this. The median number of TCRs per sample was 95,638, ranging from about 20,000 to 750,000. V, J and CDR3 annotation of the TCR reads was carried out using the Decombinator software suite. For the PS versus PT1 abundance plots, all samples were subsampled to the same number of TCRs (28,000). Expanded TCRs were defined as absent before sensitization and observed at least eight times at the 2-week time point. TCRdb ran its own pipeline on the public reads, namely fastp trimming at Q25 and MiXCR clone calling, and kept in-frame beta chains. Merged by CDR3 protein, the rows form single entries marked with the most common genes and DNA. The V and J calls and clone size are TCRdb's, not the authors'. This sample is represented by 300,000 to 400,000 distinct CDR3 sequences; roughly 5.3% of them were singletons. Together, the top ten hold 2.5% to 3% of the sample.

This specimen consisted of whole blood, obtained in connection with sensitization to the hapten diphenylcyclopropenone (DPC). This receptor was obtained from a woman aged 50 to 65 with alopecia areata. Some clones in this sample may be carry-over from other donors' samples.

Here is the DNA: TGTGCCTGGAGTCCCAAAGAGACCCAGTACTTC. It specifies CAWSPKETQYF. Here the chain combines TRBV30 and TRBJ2-5, with the D gene not confidently named. The CDR3 has 11 amino acids, counting the end cysteine and phenylalanine. The read is trimmed to its CDR3 DNA, 33 bases read in frame from base 1. V is cut by 2 bases and J by 3 bases, and the space between the germline ends is 4 bases. From a lookup of the germline V gene (reference sequence), CDR1 and CDR2 are GTSNPN and SVGIG.